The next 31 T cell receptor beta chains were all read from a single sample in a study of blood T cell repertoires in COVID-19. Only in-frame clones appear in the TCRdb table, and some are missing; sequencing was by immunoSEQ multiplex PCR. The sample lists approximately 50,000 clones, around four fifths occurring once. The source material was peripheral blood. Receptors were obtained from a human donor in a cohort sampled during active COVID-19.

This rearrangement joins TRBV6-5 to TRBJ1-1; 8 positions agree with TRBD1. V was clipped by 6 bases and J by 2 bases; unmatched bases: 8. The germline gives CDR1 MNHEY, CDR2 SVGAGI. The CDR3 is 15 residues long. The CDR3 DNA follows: TGTGCCAGCAGAAAAGGACAGGGCTTTAACACTGAAGCTTTCTTT. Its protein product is CASRKGQGFNTEAFF.

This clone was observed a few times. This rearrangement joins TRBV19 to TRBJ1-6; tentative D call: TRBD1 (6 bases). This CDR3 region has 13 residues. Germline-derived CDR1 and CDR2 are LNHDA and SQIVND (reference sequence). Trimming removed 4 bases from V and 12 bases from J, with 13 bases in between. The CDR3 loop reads CASSTQGQGPLHF. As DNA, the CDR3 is TGTGCCAGTAGTACCCAGGGGCAGGGACCCCTCCACTTT.

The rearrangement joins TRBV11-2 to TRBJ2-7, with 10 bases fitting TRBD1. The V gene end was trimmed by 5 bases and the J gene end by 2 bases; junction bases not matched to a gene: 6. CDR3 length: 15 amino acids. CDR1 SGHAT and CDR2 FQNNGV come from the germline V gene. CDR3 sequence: CASSPGTGATYEQYF. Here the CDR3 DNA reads TGTGCCAGCAGCCCGGGGACAGGGGCCACCTACGAGCAGTACTTC.

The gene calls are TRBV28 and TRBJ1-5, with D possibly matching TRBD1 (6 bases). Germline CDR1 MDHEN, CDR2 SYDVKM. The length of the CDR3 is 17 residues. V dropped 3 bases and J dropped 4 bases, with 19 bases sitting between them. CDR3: CASSFWGQGLKNQPQHF. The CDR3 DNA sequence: TGTGCCAGCAGTTTTTGGGGGCAAGGGTTGAAGAATCAGCCCCAGCATTTT.

In DNA, the CDR3 is TGTGCCAGCAGTTACCCCTGGGGACAGAATTCACCCCTCCACTTT. Protein sequence: CASSYPWGQNSPLHF. The chain joins TRBV6-6 to TRBJ1-6, with 7 bases aligning to TRBD1. The CDR3 totals 15 residues. The germline gives CDR1 MNHNY, CDR2 SVGAGI (reference sequence). The V segment lost 2 bases and the J segment 7 bases; nucleotides outside the gene matches: 5.

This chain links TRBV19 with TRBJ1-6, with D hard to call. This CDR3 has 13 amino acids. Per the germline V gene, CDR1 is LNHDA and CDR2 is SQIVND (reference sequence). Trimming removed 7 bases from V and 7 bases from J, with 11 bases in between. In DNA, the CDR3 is TGTGCCAGTACCTTGACTGAGAATTCACCCCTCCACTTT. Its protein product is CASTLTENSPLHF.

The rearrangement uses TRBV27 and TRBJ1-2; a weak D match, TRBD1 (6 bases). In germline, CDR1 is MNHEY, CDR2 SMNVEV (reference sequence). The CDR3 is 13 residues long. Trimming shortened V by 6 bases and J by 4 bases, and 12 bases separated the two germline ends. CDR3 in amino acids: CASSIRGIYGYTF. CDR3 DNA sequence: TGTGCCAGCAGCATAAGGGGGATCTATGGCTACACCTTC.

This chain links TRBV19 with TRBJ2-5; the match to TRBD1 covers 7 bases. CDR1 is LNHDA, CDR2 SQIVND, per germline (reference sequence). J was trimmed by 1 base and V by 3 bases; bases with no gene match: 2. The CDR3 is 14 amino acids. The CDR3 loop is CASSIGTAQETQYF. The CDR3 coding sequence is TGTGCCAGTAGTATCGGGACAGCCCAAGAGACCCAGTACTTC.

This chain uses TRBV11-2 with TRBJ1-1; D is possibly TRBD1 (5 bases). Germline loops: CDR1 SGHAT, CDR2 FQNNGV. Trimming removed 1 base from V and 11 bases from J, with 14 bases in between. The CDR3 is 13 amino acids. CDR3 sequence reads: CASSLAGVFGAFF. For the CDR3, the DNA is TGTGCCAGCAGCTTAGCGGGGGTGTTCGGCGCTTTCTTT.

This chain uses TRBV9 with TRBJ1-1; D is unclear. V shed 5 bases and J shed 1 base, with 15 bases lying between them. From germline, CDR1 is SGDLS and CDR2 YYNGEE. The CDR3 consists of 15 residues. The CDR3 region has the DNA TGTGCCAGCAGTTTGGAGGGTGGGAAGAACACTGAAGCTTTCTTT. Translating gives CASSLEGGKNTEAFF.

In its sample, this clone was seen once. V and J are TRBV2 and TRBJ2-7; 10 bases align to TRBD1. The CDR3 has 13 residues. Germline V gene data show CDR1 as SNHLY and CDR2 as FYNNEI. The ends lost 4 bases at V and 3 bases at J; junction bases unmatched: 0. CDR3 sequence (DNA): TGTGCCAGCAGTGGGACAGGGGGCTACGAGCAGTACTTC. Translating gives CASSGTGGYEQYF.

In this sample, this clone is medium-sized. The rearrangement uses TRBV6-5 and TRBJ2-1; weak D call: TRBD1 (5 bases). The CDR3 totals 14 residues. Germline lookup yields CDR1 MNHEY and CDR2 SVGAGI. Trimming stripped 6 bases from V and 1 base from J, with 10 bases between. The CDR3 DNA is TGTGCCAGCAGGGGGCAGGGTTCCTACAATGAGCAGTTCTTC. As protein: CASRGQGSYNEQFF.

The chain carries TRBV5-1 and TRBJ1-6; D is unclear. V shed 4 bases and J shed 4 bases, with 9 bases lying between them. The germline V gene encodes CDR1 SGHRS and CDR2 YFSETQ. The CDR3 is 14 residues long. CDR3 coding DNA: TGCGCCAGCAGCGAAACAAGATATAATTCACCCCTCCACTTT. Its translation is CASSETRYNSPLHF.

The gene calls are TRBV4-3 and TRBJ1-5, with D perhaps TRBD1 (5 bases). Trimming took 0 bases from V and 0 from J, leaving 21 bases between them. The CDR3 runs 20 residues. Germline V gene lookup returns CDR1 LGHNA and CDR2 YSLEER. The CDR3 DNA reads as TGCGCCAGCAGCCAAGATTGGACAAGGGGCGCTAAGAATAGCAATCAGCCCCAGCATTTT. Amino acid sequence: CASSQDWTRGAKNSNQPQHF.

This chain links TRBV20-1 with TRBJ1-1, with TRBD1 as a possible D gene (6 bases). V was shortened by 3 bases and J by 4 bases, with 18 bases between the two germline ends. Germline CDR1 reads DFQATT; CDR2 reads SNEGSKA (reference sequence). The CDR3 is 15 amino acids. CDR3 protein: CSASTLRGQSTEAFF. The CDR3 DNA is TGCAGTGCTAGTACGTTGCGGGGGCAGAGCACTGAAGCTTTCTTT.

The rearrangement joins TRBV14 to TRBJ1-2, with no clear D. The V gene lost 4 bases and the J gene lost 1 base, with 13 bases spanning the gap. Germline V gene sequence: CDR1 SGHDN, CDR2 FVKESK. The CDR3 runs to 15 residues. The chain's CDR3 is CASSPRTRLNYGYTF. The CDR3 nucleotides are TGTGCCAGCAGCCCGAGGACTCGTCTTAACTATGGCTACACCTTC.

CDR3 loop: CVRSRAGLAGIFYEQYF. CDR3 sequence (DNA): TGTGTCAGAAGTCGCGCCGGACTAGCGGGGATATTCTACGAGCAGTACTTC. V and J are TRBV7-5 and TRBJ2-7; the tabulated D call, TRBD2, remains unverified against the DNA. TRBV7-5 is an annotated pseudogene. This CDR3 is 17 amino acids long.

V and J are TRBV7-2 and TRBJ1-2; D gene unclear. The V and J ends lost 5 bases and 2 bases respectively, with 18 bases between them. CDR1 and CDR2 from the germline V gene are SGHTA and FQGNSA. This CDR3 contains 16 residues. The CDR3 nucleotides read TGTGCCAGCAGCACCCGGGGAGGGCGTGTGAACTATGGCTACACCTTC. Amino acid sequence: CASSTRGGRVNYGYTF.

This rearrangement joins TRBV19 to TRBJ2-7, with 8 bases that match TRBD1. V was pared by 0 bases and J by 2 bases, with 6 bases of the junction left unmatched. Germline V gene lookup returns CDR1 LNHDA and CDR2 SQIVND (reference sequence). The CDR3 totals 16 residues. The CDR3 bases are TGTGCCAGTAGTATAGACCCGACAGGGGTACCCTACGAGCAGTACTTC. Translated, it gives CASSIDPTGVPYEQYF.

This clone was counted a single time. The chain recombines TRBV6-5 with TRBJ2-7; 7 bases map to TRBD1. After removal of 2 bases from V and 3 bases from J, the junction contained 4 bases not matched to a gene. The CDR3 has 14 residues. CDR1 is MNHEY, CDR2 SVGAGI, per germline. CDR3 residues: CASSYGQGVYEQYF. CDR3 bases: TGTGCCAGCAGTTACGGGCAGGGGGTCTACGAGCAGTACTTC.

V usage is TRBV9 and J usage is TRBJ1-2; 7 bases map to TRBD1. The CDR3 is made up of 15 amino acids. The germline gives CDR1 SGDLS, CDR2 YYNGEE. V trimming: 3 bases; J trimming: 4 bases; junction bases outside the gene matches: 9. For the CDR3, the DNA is TGTGCCAGCAGCGCCCAGACAGGGACTAGCTATGGCTACACCTTC. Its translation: CASSAQTGTSYGYTF.

DNA of the CDR3: TGTGCCAGCAGCTTTCTTATGGACAACGAGCAGTACTTC. This encodes CASSFLMDNEQYF. The chain links TRBV5-5 to TRBJ2-7; TRBD1 might be the D (5 bases). The V end lost 2 bases, the J end lost 5 bases, and 11 bases lay between the germline ends. The CDR3 length is 13 residues. The germline V gene encodes CDR1 SGHKS and CDR2 YYEKEE (reference sequence).

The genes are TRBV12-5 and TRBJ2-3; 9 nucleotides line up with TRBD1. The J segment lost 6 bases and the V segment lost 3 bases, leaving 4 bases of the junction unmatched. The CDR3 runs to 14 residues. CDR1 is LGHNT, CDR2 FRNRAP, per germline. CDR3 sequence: CASGLGDRVDTQYF. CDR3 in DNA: TGTGCTAGTGGTTTAGGGGACAGGGTTGATACGCAGTATTTT.

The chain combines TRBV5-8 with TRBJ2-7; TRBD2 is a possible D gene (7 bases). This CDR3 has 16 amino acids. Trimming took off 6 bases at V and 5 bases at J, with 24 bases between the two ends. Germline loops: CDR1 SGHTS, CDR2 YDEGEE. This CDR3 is CASTPRGGHSVHEQYF. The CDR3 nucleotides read TGTGCCAGCACCCCGAGGGGGGGGCATTCTGTCCACGAGCAGTACTTC.

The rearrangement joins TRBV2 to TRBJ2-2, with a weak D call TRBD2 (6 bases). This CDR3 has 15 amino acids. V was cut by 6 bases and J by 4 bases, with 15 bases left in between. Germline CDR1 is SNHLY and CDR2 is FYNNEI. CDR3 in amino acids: CASRSSTSSTGELFF. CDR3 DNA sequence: TGTGCCAGCAGATCTTCCACTAGCAGCACCGGGGAGCTGTTTTTT.

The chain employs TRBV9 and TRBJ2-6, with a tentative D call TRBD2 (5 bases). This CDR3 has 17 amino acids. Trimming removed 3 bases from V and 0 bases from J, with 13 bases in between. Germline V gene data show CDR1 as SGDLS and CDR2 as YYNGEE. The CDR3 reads CASSAAVRDSGANVLTF. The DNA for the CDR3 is TGTGCCAGCAGCGCCGCTGTTCGGGACTCTGGGGCCAACGTCCTGACTTTC.

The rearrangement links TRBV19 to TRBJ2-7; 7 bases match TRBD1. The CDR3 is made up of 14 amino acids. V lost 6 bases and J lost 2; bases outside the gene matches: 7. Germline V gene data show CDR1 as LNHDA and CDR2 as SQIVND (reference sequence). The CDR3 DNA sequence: TGTGCCAGTAGGGGTGGGACAGCCCCCTACGAGCAGTACTTC. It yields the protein CASRGGTAPYEQYF.

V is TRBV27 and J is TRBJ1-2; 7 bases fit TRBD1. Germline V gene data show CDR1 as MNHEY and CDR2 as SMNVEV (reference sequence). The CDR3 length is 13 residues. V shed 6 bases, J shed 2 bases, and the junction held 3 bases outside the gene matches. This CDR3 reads CASRTGPNYGYTF. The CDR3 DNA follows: TGTGCCAGCAGGACAGGGCCCAACTATGGCTACACCTTC.

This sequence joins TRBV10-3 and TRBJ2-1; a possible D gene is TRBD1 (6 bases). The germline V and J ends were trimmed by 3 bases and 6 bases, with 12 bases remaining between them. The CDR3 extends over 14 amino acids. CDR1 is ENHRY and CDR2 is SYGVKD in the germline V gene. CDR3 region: CAISDRGVGNEQFF. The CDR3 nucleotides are TGTGCCATCAGTGACAGGGGTGTGGGCAATGAGCAGTTCTTC.

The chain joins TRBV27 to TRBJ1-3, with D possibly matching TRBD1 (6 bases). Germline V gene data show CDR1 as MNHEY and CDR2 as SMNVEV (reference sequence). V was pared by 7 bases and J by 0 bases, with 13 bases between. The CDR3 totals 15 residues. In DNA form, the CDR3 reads TGTGCCAGCACCACATTAGGGGGCTCTGGAAACACCATATATTTT. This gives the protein CASTTLGGSGNTIYF.

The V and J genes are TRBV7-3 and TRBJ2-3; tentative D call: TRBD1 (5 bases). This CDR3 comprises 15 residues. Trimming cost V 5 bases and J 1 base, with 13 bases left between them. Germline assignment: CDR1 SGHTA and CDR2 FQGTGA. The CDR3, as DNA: TGTGCCAGCAGCCTCAACCCGACAGGCACAGATACGCAGTATTTT. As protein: CASSLNPTGTDTQYF.